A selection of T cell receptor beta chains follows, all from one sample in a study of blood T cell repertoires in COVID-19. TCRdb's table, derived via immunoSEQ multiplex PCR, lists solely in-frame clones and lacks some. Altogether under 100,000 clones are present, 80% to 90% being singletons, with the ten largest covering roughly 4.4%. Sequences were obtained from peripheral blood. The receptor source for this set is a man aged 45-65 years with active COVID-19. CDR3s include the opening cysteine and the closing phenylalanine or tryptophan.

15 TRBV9 CASSVEGQGREKLFF
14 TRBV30 CAWSVPQGVHEQYF
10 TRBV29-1 CSVKQTAQFF
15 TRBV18 CASSLPGQGRYEQYF
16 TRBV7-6 CASSLYREANTGELFF
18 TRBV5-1 CASRDGTGPLRAKNIQYF
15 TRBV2 CASRSGQTITDTQYF
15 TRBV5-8 CASSLSGRGIDTQYF
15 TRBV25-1 CASRGQGFIGNTIYF
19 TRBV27 CASSSQRPGTGGKADTQYF
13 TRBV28 CASSWGGPKTQYF
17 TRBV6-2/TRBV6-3 CASSYPSRGGSYNEQFF
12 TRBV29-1 CSVGQFKGEQYF
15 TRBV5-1 CASSLGTGRYNEQFF
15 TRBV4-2 CASSQGGAGANVLTF
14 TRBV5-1 CASSLDRAGYEQYF
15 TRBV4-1 CASSQDPVTFYPQHF
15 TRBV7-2 CASSLGLAFTDTQYF
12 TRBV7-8 CASSTDSTEAFF
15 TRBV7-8 CASRPLGGAAEKLFF
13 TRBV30 CAWSTGGANEQYF
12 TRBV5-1 CASSSSTDTQYF
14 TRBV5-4 CASHSRDLQETQYF
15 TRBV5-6 CASSLASGVNTEAFF
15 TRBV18 CASSPREGDTGELFF
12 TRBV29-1 CSVTGGGNTQYF
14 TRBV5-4 CASRFTGGNYGYTF
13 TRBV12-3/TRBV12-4 CASSLSLPYEQYF
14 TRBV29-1 CSVKSTSMNTEAFF
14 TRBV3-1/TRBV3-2 CASRYGTDNSPLHF
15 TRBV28 CASSPRGASNYGYTF
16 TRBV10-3 CAISGAGRALNTEAFF
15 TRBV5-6 CASSLGHELNYGYTF
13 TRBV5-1 CASSFAEQETQYF
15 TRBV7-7 CASSPTSGGADTQYF
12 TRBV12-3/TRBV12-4 CASGKKADTQYF
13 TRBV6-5 CASRDRGLHGYTF
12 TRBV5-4 CASSLSTSGYTF
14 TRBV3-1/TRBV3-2 CASSPNRRAAEQFF
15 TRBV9 CASSVDGGTPGEQYF
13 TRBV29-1 CSVVQISGNTIYF
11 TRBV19 CASSIRGSQHF
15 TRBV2 CASSEFGTQQETQYF
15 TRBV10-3 CAISESPGDLNEQFF
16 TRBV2 CASRRTGVGIWETQYF
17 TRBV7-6 CASSRTKRTGDVETQYF
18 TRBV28 CASSLWGGQGASNEKLFF
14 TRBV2 CASIPRTGEGEQFF
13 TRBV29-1 CSVGGRAYYEQFF
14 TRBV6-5 CASSRTVSNEKLFF
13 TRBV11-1 CASSLVGTAEQYF
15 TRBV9 CASSSGQGTNQPQHF
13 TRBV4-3 CASSQSGQGGYTF
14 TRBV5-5 CASSLRGRTYEQYF
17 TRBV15 CATSRDGLGQNSYEQYF
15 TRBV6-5 CASSLGQGSGYGYTF
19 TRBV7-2 CASSLSPGQGRGISYGYTF